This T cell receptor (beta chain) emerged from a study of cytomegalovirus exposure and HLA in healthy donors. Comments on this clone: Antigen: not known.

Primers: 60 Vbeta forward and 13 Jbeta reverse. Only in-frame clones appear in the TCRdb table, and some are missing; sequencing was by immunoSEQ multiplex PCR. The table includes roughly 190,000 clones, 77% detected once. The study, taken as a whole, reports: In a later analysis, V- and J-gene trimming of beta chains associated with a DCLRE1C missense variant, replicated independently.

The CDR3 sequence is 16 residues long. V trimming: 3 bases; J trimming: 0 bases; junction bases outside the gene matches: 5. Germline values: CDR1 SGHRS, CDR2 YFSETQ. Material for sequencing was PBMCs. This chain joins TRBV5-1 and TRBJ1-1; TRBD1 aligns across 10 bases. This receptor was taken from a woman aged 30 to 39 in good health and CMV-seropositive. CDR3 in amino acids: CASSSGTGALNTEAFF. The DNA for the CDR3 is TGCGCCAGCAGCTCCGGGACAGGGGCTTTGAACACTGAAGCTTTCTTT.